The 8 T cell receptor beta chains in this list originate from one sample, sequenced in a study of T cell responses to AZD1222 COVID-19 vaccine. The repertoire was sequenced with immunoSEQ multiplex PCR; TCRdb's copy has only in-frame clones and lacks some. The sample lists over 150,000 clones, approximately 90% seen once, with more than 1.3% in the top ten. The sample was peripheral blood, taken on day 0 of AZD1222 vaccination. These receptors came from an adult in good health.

The CDR3 DNA follows: TGTGCCAGCTCACCACGGAGAGGGGAGCTGTTTTTT. Protein sequence: CASSPRRGELFF. This sequence joins TRBV18 and TRBJ2-2; D gene uncertain. The germline V gene encodes CDR1 KGHSH and CDR2 LQKENI. This CDR3 spans 12 amino acids. Trimming shortened V by 1 base and J by 8 bases, and 5 bases separated the two germline ends.

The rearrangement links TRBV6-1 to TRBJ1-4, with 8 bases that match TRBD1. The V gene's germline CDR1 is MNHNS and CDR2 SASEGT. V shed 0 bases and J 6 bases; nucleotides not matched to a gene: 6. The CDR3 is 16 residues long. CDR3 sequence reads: CASSEAVGQGYEKLFF. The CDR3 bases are TGTGCCAGCAGTGAAGCGGTAGGACAGGGATATGAAAAACTGTTTTTT.

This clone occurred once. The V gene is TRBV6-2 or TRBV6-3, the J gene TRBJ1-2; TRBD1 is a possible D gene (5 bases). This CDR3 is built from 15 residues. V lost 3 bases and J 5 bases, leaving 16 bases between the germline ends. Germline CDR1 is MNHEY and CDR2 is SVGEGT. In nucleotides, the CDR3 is TGTGCCAGCAGTTATTGGGGACGGAAACCATATGGCTACACCTTC. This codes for CASSYWGRKPYGYTF.

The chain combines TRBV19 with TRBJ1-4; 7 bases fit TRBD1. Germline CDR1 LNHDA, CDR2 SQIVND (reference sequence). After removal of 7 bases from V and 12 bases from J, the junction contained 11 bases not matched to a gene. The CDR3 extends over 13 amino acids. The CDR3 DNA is TGTGCCAGTATGGGACAGCAAGAAGGAGAACTGTTTTTT. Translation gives CASMGQQEGELFF.

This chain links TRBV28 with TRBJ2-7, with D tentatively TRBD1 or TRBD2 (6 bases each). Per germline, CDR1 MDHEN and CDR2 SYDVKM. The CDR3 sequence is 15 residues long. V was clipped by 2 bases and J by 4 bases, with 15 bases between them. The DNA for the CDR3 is TGTGCCAGCAGTTTAATAGGGGGAGGACCATACGAGCAGTACTTC. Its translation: CASSLIGGGPYEQYF.

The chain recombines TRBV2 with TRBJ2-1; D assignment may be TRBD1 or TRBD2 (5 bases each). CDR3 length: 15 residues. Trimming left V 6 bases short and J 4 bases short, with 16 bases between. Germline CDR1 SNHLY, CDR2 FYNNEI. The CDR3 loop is CASRTGTGIYNEQFF. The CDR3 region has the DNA TGTGCCAGCAGGACGGGGACGGGGATATACAATGAGCAGTTCTTC.

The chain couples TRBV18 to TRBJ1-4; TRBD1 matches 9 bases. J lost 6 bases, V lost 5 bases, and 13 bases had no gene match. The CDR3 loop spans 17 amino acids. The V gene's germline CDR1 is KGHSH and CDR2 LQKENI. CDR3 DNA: TGTGCCAGCTCAAGGCGGCAGGAGGGACAGGGATATGAAAAACTGTTTTTT. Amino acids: CASSRRQEGQGYEKLFF.

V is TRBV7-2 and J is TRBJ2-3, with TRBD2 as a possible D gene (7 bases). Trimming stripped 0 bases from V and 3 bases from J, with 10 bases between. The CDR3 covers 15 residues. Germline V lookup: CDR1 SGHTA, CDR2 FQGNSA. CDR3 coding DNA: TGTGCCAGCAGCTTAGCGGCGGGGGCAACAGATACGCAGTATTTT. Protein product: CASSLAAGATDTQYF.